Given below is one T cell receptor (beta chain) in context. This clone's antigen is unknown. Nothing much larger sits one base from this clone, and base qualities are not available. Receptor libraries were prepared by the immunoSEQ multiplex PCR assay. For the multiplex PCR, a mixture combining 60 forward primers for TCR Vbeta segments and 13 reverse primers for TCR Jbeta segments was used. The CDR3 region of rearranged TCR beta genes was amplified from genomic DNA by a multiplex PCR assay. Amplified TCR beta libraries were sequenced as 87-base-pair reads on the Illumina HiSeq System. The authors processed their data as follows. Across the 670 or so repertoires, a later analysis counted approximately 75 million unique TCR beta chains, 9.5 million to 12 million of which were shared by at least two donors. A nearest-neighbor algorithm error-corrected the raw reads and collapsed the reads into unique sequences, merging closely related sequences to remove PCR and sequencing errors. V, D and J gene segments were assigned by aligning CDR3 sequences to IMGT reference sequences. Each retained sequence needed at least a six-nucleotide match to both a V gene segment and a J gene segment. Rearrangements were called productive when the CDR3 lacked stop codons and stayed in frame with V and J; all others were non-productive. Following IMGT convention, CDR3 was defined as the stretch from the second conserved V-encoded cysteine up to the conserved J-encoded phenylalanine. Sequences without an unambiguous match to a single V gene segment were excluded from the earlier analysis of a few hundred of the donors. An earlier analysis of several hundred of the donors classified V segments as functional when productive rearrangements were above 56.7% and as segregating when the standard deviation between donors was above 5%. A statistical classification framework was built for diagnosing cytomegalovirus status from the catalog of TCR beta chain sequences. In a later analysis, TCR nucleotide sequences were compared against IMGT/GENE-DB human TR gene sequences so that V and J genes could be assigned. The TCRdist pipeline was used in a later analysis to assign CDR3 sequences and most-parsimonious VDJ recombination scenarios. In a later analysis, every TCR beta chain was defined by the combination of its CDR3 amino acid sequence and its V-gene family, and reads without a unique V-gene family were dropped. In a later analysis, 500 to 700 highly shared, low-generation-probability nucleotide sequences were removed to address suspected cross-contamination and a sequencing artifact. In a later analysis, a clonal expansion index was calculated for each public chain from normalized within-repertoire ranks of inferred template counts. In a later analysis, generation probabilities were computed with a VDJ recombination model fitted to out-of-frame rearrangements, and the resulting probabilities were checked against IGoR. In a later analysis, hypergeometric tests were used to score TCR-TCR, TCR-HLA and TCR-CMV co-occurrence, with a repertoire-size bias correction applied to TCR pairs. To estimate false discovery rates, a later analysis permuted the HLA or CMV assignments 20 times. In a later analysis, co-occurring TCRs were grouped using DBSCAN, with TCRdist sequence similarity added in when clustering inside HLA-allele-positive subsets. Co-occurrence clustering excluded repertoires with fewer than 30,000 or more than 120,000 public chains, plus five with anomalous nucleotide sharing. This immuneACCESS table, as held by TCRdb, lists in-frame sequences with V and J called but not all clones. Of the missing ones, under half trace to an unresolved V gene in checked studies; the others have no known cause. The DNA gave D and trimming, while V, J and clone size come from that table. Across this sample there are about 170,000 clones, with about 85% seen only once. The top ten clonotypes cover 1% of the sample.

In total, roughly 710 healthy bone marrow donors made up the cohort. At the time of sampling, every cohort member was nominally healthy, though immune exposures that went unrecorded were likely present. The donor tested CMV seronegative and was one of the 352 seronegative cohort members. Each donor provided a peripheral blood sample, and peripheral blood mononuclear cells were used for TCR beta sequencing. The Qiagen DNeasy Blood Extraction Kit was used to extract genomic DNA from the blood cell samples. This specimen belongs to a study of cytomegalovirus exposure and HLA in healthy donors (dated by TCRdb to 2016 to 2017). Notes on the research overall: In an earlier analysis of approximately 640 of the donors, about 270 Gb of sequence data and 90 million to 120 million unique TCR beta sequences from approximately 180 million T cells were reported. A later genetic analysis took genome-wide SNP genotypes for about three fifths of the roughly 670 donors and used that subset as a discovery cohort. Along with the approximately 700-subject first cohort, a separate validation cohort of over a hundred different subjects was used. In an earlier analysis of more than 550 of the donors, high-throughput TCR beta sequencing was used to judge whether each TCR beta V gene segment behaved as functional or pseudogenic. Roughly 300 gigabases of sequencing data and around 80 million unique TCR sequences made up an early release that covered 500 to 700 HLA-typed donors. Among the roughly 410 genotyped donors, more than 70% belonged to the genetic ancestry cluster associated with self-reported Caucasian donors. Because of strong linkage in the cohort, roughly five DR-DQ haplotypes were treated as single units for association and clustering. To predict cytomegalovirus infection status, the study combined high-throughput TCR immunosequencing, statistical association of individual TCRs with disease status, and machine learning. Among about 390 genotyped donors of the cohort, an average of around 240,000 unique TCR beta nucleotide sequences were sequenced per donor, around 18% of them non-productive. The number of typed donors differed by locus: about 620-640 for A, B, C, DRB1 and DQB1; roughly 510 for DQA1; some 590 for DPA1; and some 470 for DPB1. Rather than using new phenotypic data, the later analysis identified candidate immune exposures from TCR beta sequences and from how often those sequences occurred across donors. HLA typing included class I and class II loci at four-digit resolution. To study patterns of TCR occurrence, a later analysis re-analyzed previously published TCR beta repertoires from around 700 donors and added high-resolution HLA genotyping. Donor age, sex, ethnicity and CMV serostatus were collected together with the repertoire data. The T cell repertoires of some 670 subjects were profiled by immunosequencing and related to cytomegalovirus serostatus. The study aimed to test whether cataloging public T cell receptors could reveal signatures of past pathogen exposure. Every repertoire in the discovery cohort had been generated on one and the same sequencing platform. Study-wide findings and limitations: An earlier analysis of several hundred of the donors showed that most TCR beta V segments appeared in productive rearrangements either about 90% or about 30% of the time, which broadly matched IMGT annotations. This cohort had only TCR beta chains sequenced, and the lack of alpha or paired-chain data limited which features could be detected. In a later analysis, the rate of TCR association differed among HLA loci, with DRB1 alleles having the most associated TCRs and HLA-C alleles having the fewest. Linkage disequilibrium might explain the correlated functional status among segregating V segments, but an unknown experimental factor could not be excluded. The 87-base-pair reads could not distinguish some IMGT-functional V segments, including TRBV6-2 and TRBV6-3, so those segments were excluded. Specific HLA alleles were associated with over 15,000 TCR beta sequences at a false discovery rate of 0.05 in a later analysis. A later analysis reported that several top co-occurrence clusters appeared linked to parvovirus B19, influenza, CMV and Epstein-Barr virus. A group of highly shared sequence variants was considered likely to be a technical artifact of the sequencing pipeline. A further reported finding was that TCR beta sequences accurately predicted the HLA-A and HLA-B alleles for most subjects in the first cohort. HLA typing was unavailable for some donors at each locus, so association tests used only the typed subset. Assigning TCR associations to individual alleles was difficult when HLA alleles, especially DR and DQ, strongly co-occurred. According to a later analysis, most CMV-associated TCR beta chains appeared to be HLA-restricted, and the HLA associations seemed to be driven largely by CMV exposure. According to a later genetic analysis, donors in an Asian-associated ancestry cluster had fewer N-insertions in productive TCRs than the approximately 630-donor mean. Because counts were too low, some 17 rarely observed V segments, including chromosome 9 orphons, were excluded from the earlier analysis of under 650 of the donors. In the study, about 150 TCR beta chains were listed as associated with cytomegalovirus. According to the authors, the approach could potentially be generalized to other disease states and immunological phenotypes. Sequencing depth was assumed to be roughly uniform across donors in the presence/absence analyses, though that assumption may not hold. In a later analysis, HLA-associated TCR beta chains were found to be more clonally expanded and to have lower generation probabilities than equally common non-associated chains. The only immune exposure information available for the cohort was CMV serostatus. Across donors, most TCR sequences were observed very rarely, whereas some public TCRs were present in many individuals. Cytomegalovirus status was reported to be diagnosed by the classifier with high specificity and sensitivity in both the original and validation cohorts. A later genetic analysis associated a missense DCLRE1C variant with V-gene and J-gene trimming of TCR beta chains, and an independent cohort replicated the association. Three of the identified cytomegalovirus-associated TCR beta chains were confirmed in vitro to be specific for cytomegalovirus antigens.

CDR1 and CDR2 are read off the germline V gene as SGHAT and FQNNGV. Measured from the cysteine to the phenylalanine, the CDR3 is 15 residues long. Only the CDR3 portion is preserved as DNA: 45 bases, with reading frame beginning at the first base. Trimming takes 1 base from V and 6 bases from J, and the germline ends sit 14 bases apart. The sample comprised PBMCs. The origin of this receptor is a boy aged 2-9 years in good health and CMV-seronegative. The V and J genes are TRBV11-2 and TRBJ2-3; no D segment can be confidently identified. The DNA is TGTGCCAGCAGCTTAGCTCTGGAACAGTATGATACGCAGTATTTT. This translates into CASSLALEQYDTQYF. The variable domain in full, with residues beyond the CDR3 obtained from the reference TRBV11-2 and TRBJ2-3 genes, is EAGVAQSPRYKIIEKRQSVAFWCNPISGHATLYWYQQILGQGPKLLIQFQNNGVVDDSQLPKDRFSAERLKGVDSTLKIQPAKLEDSAVYLCASSLALEQYDTQYFGPGTRLTVL.